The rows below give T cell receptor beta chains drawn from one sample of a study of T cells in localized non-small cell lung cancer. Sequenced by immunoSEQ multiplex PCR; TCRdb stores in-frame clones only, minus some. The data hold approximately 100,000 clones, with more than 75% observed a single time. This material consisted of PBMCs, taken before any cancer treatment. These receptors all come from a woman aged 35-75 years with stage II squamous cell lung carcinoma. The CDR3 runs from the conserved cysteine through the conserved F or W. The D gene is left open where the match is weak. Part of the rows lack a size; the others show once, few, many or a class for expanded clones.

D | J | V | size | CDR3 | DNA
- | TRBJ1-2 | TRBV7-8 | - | CASSLGQRGDGYTF | TGTGCCAGCAGCTTGGGACAAAGGGGAGACGGCTACACCTTC
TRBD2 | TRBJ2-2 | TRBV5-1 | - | CASSLQAGGRTGELFF | TGCGCCAGCAGCTTACAAGCGGGGGGGCGAACCGGGGAGCTGTTTTTT
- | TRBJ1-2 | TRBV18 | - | CASSSGGQGTGGYTF | TGTGCCAGCTCTTCCGGTGGTCAGGGCACGGGTGGCTACACCTTC
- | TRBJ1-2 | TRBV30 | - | CAWSRWQNYGYTF | TGTGCCTGGAGTCGGTGGCAAAACTATGGCTACACCTTC
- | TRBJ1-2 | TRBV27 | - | CASSPQLMWGRRSHNYGYTF | TGTGCCAGCAGTCCACAACTGATGTGGGGGCGGCGGTCCCATAACTATGGCTACACCTTC
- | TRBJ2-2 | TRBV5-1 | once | CASSLGQGGTGELFF | TGCGCCAGCAGCTTGGGACAGGGAGGCACCGGGGAGCTGTTTTTT
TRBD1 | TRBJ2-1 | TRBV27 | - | CASSKTGAYNEQFF | TGTGCCAGCAGCAAGACAGGGGCCTACAATGAGCAGTTCTTC
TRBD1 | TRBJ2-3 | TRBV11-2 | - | CASSPRTGYGSTDTQYF | TGTGCCAGCAGCCCCCGGACAGGGTACGGGAGCACAGATACGCAGTATTTT
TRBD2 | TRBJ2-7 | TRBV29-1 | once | CSVEVGTSGRYEQYF | TGCAGCGTTGAAGTGGGGACTAGCGGGAGGTACGAGCAGTACTTC
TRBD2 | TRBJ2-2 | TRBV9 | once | CASSVAPSGGTTGELFF | TGTGCCAGCAGCGTAGCACCCAGCGGGGGGACTACCGGGGAGCTGTTTTTT
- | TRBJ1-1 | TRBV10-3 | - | CAIKLQPGPNTEAFF | TGTGCCATCAAACTACAGCCGGGCCCTAACACTGAAGCTTTCTTT
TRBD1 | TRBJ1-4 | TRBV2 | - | CASTWTSAGGSTNEKLFF | TGTGCCAGCACATGGACCTCGGCAGGGGGCTCAACTAATGAAAAACTGTTTTTT
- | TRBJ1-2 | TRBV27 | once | CASSLGLGIDYGYTF | TGTGCCAGCAGTTTAGGCCTGGGTATTGACTATGGCTACACCTTC
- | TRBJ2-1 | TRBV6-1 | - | CASRSRDYNEQFF | TGTGCCAGCAGAAGCAGGGACTACAATGAGCAGTTCTTC
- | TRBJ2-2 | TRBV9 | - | CASSLTGDTGELFF | TGTGCCAGCAGCCTCACAGGAGACACCGGGGAGCTGTTTTTT
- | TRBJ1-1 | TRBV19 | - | CASSQGRDTEAFF | TGTGCCAGTAGTCAGGGCCGGGACACTGAAGCTTTCTTT
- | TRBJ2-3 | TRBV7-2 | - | CASSRDPGTDTQYF | TGTGCCAGCAGCCGGGACCCGGGCACAGATACGCAGTATTTT
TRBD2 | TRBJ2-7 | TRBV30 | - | CAWSALAGVYEQYF | TGTGCCTGGAGTGCACTAGCGGGAGTCTACGAGCAGTACTTC
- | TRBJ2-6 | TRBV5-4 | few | CASSITGNINVLTF | TGTGCCAGCAGCATAACCGGGAATATCAACGTCCTGACTTTC
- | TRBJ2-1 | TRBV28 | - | CASSSPVGHPWNEQFF | TGTGCCAGCAGTTCCCCCGTGGGACACCCATGGAATGAGCAGTTCTTC
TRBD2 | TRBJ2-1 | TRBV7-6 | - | CASSSGLASNEQFF | TGTGCCAGCAGCTCGGGACTAGCTAGCAATGAGCAGTTCTTC
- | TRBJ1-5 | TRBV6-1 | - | CASRRGTPSNQPQHF | TGTGCCAGCAGGAGGGGGACACCCAGCAATCAGCCCCAGCATTTT
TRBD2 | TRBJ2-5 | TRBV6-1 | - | CAISPGLAVEETQYF | TGTGCCATCTCCCCGGGACTAGCGGTAGAAGAGACCCAGTACTTC
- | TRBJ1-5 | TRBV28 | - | CASREGSYSNQPQHF | TGTGCCAGCCGGGAGGGCAGCTATAGCAATCAGCCCCAGCATTTT
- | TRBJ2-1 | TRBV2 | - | CASSEGVFEQFF | TGTGCCAGCAGTGAAGGAGTTTTTGAGCAGTTCTTC
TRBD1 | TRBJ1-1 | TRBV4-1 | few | CASSQERGGYTEAFF | TGCGCCAGCAGCCAAGAAAGAGGGGGCTACACTGAAGCTTTCTTT
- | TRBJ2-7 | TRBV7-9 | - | CASSRTQGSYEQYF | TGTGCCAGCTCTCGAACCCAGGGGTCCTACGAGCAGTACTTC
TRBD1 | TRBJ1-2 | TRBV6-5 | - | CASSPGTGHYGYTF | TGTGCCAGCAGTCCCGGGACAGGGCACTATGGCTACACCTTC
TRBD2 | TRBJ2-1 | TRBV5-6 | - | CASSSDQLAGGPWNEQFF | TGTGCCAGCAGCTCCGATCAGCTAGCGGGGGGCCCTTGGAATGAGCAGTTCTTC
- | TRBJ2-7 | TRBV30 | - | CAWSVIKSSYEQYF | TGTGCCTGGAGTGTAATTAAAAGCTCCTACGAGCAGTACTTC
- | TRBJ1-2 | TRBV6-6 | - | CASSYLGGGYTF | TGTGCCAGCAGTTACTTAGGCGGAGGCTACACCTTC
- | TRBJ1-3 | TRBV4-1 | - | CASSPPSSGNTIYF | TGCGCCAGCAGCCCCCCAAGCTCTGGAAACACCATATATTTT
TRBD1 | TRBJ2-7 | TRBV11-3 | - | CASSLIRDSYEQYF | TGTGCCAGCAGCTTAATCCGGGACAGCTACGAGCAGTACTTC
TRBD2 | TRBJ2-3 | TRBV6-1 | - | CASSQGLAGGTQYF | TGTGCCAGCAGTCAAGGACTAGCGGGGGGTACGCAGTATTTT
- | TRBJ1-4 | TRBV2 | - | CASRGTSQGEKLFF | TGTGCCAGCAGGGGGACTTCTCAAGGGGAAAAACTGTTTTTT
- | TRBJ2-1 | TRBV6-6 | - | CASSYRGAQTNNEQFF | TGTGCCAGCAGCTACCGGGGGGCCCAGACGAACAATGAGCAGTTCTTC
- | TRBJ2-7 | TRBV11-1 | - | CASSPRDLLHEQYF | TGTGCCAGCAGCCCCAGGGACCTCCTGCATGAGCAGTACTTC
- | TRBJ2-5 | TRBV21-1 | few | CASSKDLLLTASQETQYF | TGTGCCAGCAGCAAAGACTTGTTATTAACAGCGAGCCAAGAGACCCAGTACTTC
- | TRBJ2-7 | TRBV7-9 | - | CASSLVTRQNGRDEQYF | TGTGCCAGCAGCTTAGTCACGCGCCAGAATGGAAGAGACGAGCAGTACTTC
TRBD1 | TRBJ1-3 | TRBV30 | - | CAWSNDRGRNTIYF | TGTGCCTGGAGTAATGACAGGGGTCGGAACACCATATATTTT
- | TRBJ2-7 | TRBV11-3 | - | CASSLDDSYEQYF | TGTGCCAGCAGCTTAGATGACAGCTACGAGCAGTACTTC
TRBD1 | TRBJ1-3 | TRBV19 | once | CASSMLAGTEFISGNAIYF | TGTGCCAGTAGCATGCTGGCCGGGACAGAGTTTATCTCTGGAAACGCCATATATTTT
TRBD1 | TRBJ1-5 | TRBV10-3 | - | CAISAGDRGLGAPQHF | TGTGCCATCAGTGCCGGGGACAGGGGATTAGGAGCGCCCCAGCATTTT
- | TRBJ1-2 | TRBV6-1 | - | CASSAQVGYGYTF | TGTGCCAGCAGTGCGCAAGTGGGGTATGGCTACACCTTC
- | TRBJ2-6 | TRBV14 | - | CASSHNRQLRNVLTF | TGTGCCAGCAGCCACAACCGACAGCTGAGGAACGTCCTGACTTTC
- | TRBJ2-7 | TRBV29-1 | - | CSVVLGYEQYF | TGCAGCGTTGTATTGGGCTACGAGCAGTACTTC
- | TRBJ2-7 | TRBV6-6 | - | CASSQGGGTYEQYF | TGTGCCAGCAGTCAAGGGGGAGGGACCTACGAGCAGTACTTC